The 6 T cell receptor beta chains presented below share a single source sample, sequenced in a study of cytomegalovirus exposure and HLA in healthy donors (dated by TCRdb to the late 2010s). Library creation used the immunoSEQ multiplex PCR assay. The multiplex PCR relied on a mix of 60 forward primers for TCR Vbeta segments and 13 reverse primers for TCR Jbeta segments. TCRdb stores this immuneACCESS table with in-frame sequences only. Part of the clones is absent; in the studies checked, under half of the shortfall reflects unresolved V genes, and no reason is known for the rest. This sample gives about 200,000 clones in total; approximately 79% of them show up just once. Jointly, the top ten make up 0.2% to 0.25% of the sample. The specimen sequenced was PBMCs. All receptors derive from a girl aged 2 to 9 in good health and CMV-seronegative.

The J gene is TRBJ1-5, the V gene TRBV19, with 7 bases aligning to TRBD1. V trimming: 6 bases; J trimming: 5 bases; junction bases outside the gene matches: 4. Germline V gene lookup returns CDR1 LNHDA and CDR2 SQIVND (reference sequence). The CDR3 runs to 13 residues. Here the CDR3 reads CASRDRTHQPQHF. CDR3 nucleotide sequence: TGTGCCAGTAGGGACAGGACCCATCAGCCCCAGCATTTT.

In its sample, this clone was seen a few times. The chain recombines TRBV19 with TRBJ1-1; no clear D gene. CDR1 is LNHDA, CDR2 SQIVND, per germline (reference sequence). The CDR3 is 13 amino acids. Trimming removed 3 bases from V and 6 bases from J, with 11 bases in between. Here the CDR3 reads CASSIQLRPEAFF. The CDR3 coding sequence is TGTGCCAGTAGTATTCAACTCCGTCCTGAAGCTTTCTTT. Combining the CDR3 with reference TRBV19 and TRBJ1-1 gives the whole variable domain DGGITQSPKYLFRKEGQNVTLSCEQNLNHDAMYWYRQDPGQGLRLIYYSQIVNDFQKGDIAEGYSVSREKKESFPLTVTSAQKNPTAFYLCASSIQLRPEAFFGQGTRLTVV.

The chain links TRBV19 to TRBJ1-4, with 7 bases matching TRBD1. This CDR3 has 15 residues. Trimming at V came to 8 bases and at J to 0 bases, leaving 6 bases not matched to a gene. Per the germline V gene, CDR1 is LNHDA and CDR2 is SQIVND (reference sequence). The CDR3 DNA sequence: TGTGCCAGTGGGGACAGTCCTGCAACTAATGAAAAACTGTTTTTT. Translated: CASGDSPATNEKLFF.

This chain joins TRBV5-4 and TRBJ2-1; 9 bases are a match to TRBD2. CDR1 is SGHNT and CDR2 is YYREEE in the germline V gene (reference sequence). The CDR3 runs to 14 residues. Trimming cost V 2 bases and J 10 bases; bases outside gene matches: 7. CDR3 in amino acids: CASSFRASGAEQFF. Here the CDR3 DNA reads TGTGCCAGCAGCTTCCGGGCTAGCGGGGCCGAGCAGTTCTTC.

This chain uses TRBV7-2 with TRBJ2-7; 8 bases are a match to TRBD2. The trim removed 0 bases at V and 7 bases at J, leaving 8 bases unmatched. The V gene's germline CDR1 is SGHTA and CDR2 FQGNSA. This CDR3 is 15 amino acids long. CDR3 residues: CASSLAPISGMEQYF. CDR3 DNA sequence: TGTGCCAGCAGCTTAGCCCCCATTAGCGGGATGGAGCAGTACTTC.

The chain employs TRBV19 and TRBJ1-5; a possible D gene is TRBD1 (5 bases). Germline-derived CDR1 and CDR2 are LNHDA and SQIVND (reference sequence). V lost 8 bases and J lost 5, with 19 bases in between. The CDR3 length is 15 residues. In DNA, the CDR3 is TGTGCCAGTGATCGTGGCAGGGCCCTTTATCAGCCCCAGCATTTT. This codes for CASDRGRALYQPQHF.